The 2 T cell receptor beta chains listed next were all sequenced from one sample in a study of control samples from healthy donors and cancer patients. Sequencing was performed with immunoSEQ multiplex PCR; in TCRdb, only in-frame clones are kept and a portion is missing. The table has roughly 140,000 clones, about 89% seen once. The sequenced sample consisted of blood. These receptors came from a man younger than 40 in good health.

The DNA of the CDR3 is TGTGCCAGCAGCGTATCTTGGGCGTCTCGCGAGCAGTTCTTC. Amino acid sequence: CASSVSWASREQFF. V usage is TRBV9 and J usage is TRBJ2-1; D remains ambiguous. Germline CDR1 is SGDLS and CDR2 is YYNGEE. This CDR3 has 14 residues. The V end lost 1 base, the J end lost 10 bases, and 15 bases lay between the germline ends.

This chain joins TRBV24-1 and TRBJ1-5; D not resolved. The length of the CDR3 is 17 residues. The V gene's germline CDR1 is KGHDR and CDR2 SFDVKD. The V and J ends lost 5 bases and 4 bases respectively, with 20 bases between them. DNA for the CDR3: TGTGCCACCAGTGCCACGGGGAGTGGCACCTCAAATCAGCCCCAGCATTTT. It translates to CATSATGSGTSNQPQHF.